These 27 T cell receptor beta chains were all obtained from the same sample, sequenced in a study of vaccination effects on CD4 cells after COVID-19. At the end of around eleven days of culture, CD4+ T cells were isolated. Either the mRNA-1273 or the BNT162b2 vaccine was given to participants as two doses. Generated by immunoSEQ multiplex PCR, the TCRdb table keeps only in-frame clones and is missing some. Found here are 45,000 to 55,000 clones, 70% of them singletons; the top ten hold around 6.7%. For these receptors, no antigen is known. The sequencing used CD4+ T cells from PBMCs cultured without peptide, collected after COVID-19 vaccination. All receptors come from a human donor who received a COVID-19 vaccine.

The chain uses TRBV2 and TRBJ2-5; possible D gene TRBD2, 6 bases. The ends were cut back, 6 bases at V and 7 bases at J, with 15 bases in the middle. The germline CDR1 and CDR2 sequences are SNHLY and FYNNEI. The CDR3 loop spans 13 amino acids. CDR3 in DNA: TGTGCCAGCAGCAAGGACTACTTTGGGACCCAGTACTTC. It is translated as CASSKDYFGTQYF.

V gene TRBV13 combines with J gene TRBJ2-5; D may correspond to TRBD1 or TRBD2 (5 bases each). V was trimmed by 1 base and J by 5 bases, leaving 11 bases between them. This CDR3 comprises 14 residues. The germline gives CDR1 PRHDT, CDR2 FYEKMQ (reference sequence). The CDR3 DNA sequence: TGTGCCAGCAGCTTAGAGAGGGACGGCGAGACCCAGTACTTC. This codes for CASSLERDGETQYF.

The rearrangement joins TRBV5-4 to TRBJ1-2, with 7 bases aligning to TRBD1. This CDR3 is 14 amino acids long. V was pared by 3 bases and J by 2 bases, with 4 bases of the junction left unmatched. Germline CDR1 is SGHNT and CDR2 is YYREEE (reference sequence). The CDR3 region is CASSSRGQNYGYTF. The DNA of the CDR3 is TGTGCCAGCAGCTCAAGGGGGCAGAACTATGGCTACACCTTC. The variable domain in full, completed from reference TRBV5-4 and TRBJ1-2, reads ETGVTQSPTHLIKTRGQQVTLRCSSQSGHNTVSWYQQALGQGPQFIFQYYREEENGRGNFPPRFSGLQFPNYSSELNVNALELDDSALYLCASSSRGQNYGYTFGSGTRLTVV.

The J gene is TRBJ2-6, the V gene TRBV6-5; the match to TRBD1 covers 7 bases. V dropped 5 bases and J dropped 4; count of bases not matched to a gene: 5. The CDR3 length is 15 residues. Germline CDR1 MNHEY, CDR2 SVGAGI. The CDR3 DNA reads as TGTGCCAGCAGTACACAGGGGTCCGGGGCCAACGTCCTGACTTTC. It encodes CASSTQGSGANVLTF.

The chain uses TRBV6-5 and TRBJ2-7; 11 bases are a match to TRBD2. CDR3 size: 13 residues. J gave up 3 bases and V 6 bases, and 1 base lay outside the gene matches. Germline CDR1 reads MNHEY; CDR2 reads SVGAGI. Here the CDR3 DNA reads TGTGCCAGCAGGGGACTAGCGGACTACGAGCAGTACTTC. It is translated as CASRGLADYEQYF.

This rearrangement joins TRBV19 to TRBJ2-3, with TRBD2 matching over 7 bases. This CDR3 spans 13 amino acids. V shed 4 bases, J shed 6 bases, and the junction held 4 bases outside the gene matches. Germline CDR1 reads LNHDA; CDR2 reads SQIVND (reference sequence). DNA of the CDR3: TGTGCCAGTAGTAGGGGGGGGTATGATACGCAGTATTTT. Residues: CASSRGGYDTQYF.

The V gene is TRBV29-1, the J gene TRBJ2-3; D assignment may be TRBD1 or TRBD2 (5 bases each). Germline loops: CDR1 SQVTM, CDR2 ANQGSEA. With 7 bases removed from V and 1 base from J, the gap between germline ends came to 15 bases. The CDR3 is 14 amino acids. CDR3 residues: CSGTWGRGTDTQYF. CDR3 DNA: TGCAGCGGGACTTGGGGCAGGGGCACAGATACGCAGTATTTT.

The V gene is TRBV4-1, the J gene TRBJ2-7; 8 bases line up with TRBD2. Germline V gives CDR1 MGHRA, CDR2 YSYEKL. V gave up 4 bases and J gave up 7 bases; unmatched junction bases: 15. This CDR3 contains 16 residues. CDR3 DNA sequence: TGCGCCAGCAGCCCCCGCCGGATGGCGGGAGGTGGGGAGCAGTACTTC. Its protein product is CASSPRRMAGGGEQYF.

This clone was seen a handful of times. This chain links TRBV5-4 with TRBJ1-3; TRBD1 agrees at 9 bases. Germline loops: CDR1 SGHNT, CDR2 YYREEE (reference sequence). The V segment lost 3 bases and the J segment 4 bases; nucleotides outside the gene matches: 5. This CDR3 is built from 15 residues. CDR3 bases: TGTGCCAGCAGCTCCGGGACAGGGCGGGGAAACACCATATATTTT. Amino acid sequence: CASSSGTGRGNTIYF.

This clone came up a few times. The rearrangement uses TRBV6-1 and TRBJ1-1; no definite D call. This CDR3 has 13 amino acids. Trimming removed 2 bases from V and 4 bases from J, with 8 bases in between. Germline V lookup: CDR1 MNHNS, CDR2 SASEGT. CDR3 DNA: TGTGCCAGCAGTGAATTTATGTCCACTGAAGCTTTCTTT. Translated: CASSEFMSTEAFF.

The chain combines TRBV7-9 with TRBJ2-2, with 7 bases aligning to TRBD2. This CDR3 comprises 14 residues. The ends lost 5 bases at V and 4 bases at J; junction bases unmatched: 4. Germline loops: CDR1 SEHNR, CDR2 FQNEAQ (reference sequence). The CDR3 protein is CASSLTSVTGELFF. The DNA of the CDR3 is TGTGCCAGCAGCCTCACTAGCGTCACCGGGGAGCTGTTTTTT. Full variable domain (rest looked up from reference TRBV7-9 and TRBJ2-2): DTGVSQNPRHKITKRGQNVTFRCDPISEHNRLYWYRQTLGQGPEFLTYFQNEAQLEKSRLLSDRFSAERPKGSFSTLEIQRTEQGDSAMYLCASSLTSVTGELFFGEGSRLTVL.

This chain uses TRBV30 with TRBJ2-7; TRBD1 might be the D (5 bases). The CDR3 is 15 residues long. In germline, CDR1 is GTSNPN, CDR2 SVGIG (reference sequence). Trimming pared 0 bases from V and 3 bases from J, leaving 15 bases between. The CDR3 protein is CAWSVGSGIVYEQYF. Written as DNA, the CDR3 is TGTGCCTGGAGTGTAGGGTCAGGGATCGTCTACGAGCAGTACTTC.

The chain combines TRBV19 with TRBJ2-7; possible D gene TRBD1, 6 bases. Germline loops: CDR1 LNHDA, CDR2 SQIVND (reference sequence). The CDR3 runs to 17 residues. Trimming shortened V by 9 bases and J by 0 bases, and 24 bases separated the two germline ends. The CDR3 reads CASTDSIMTRRSYEQYF. The CDR3 DNA reads TGTGCCAGCACGGACAGTATAATGACGCGGCGCTCCTACGAGCAGTACTTC.

A word on this clone: The sample holds other DNA sequences that translate to the same CDR3. The gene calls are TRBV18 and TRBJ2-7; D is undetermined. Germline values: CDR1 KGHSH, CDR2 LQKENI. CDR3 length: 14 amino acids. Trimming shortened V by 1 base and J by 4 bases, and 11 bases separated the two germline ends. The CDR3 here is CASSPQGRSYEQYF. The CDR3 DNA follows: TGTGCCAGCTCACCACAGGGTAGGTCTTACGAGCAGTACTTC.

V usage is TRBV5-1 and J usage is TRBJ1-2; maybe TRBD1 (5 bases). V was clipped by 4 bases and J by 7 bases, with 20 bases between them. Germline V CDR1 and CDR2: SGHRS, YFSETQ. The CDR3 totals 15 residues. The CDR3 loop is CASSPWDLTGGGYTF. For the CDR3, the DNA is TGCGCCAGCAGCCCATGGGACCTCACTGGGGGTGGCTACACCTTC.

This rearrangement joins TRBV28 to TRBJ2-3; TRBD2 agrees at 8 bases. Trimming at V came to 2 bases and at J to 1 base, leaving 2 bases not matched to a gene. The V gene's germline CDR1 is MDHEN and CDR2 SYDVKM. The CDR3 consists of 15 residues. The CDR3 nucleotides read TGTGCCAGCAGTTTAGCGGGAGGCCGCACAGATACGCAGTATTTT. The encoded protein is CASSLAGGRTDTQYF.

J is TRBJ2-3 and V is TRBV14; D may be TRBD2 (5 bases). Germline V lookup: CDR1 SGHDN, CDR2 FVKESK. Between the trimmed V and J ends, which lost 0 bases and 1 base, there was a span of 20 bases. This CDR3 is built from 19 residues. CDR3 loop: CASSQERLGGTIRTDTQYF. DNA of the CDR3: TGTGCCAGCAGCCAAGAACGCCTTGGAGGAACCATCCGCACAGATACGCAGTATTTT. Full variable domain (outside the CDR3, taken from reference TRBV14 and TRBJ2-3): EAGVTQFPSHSVIEKGQTVTLRCDPISGHDNLYWYRRVMGKEIKFLLHFVKESKQDESGMPNNRFLAERTGGTYSTLKVQPAELEDSGVYFCASSQERLGGTIRTDTQYFGPGTRLTVL.

The chain uses TRBV5-4 and TRBJ1-4; 10 nucleotides match TRBD1. CDR1 is SGHNT, CDR2 YYREEE, per germline (reference sequence). CDR3 length equals 15 residues. The V gene end was trimmed by 5 bases and the J gene end by 3 bases; junction bases not matched to a gene: 4. The CDR3 reads CASSYDRGPNEKLFF. As DNA, the CDR3 is TGTGCCAGCAGTTATGACAGGGGGCCTAATGAAAAACTGTTTTTT.

The chain couples TRBV2 to TRBJ2-1, with D perhaps TRBD1 (5 bases). Trimming removed 7 bases at V and 4 bases at J, with 17 bases between. Per germline, CDR1 SNHLY and CDR2 FYNNEI. This CDR3 is 15 amino acids long. The CDR3 DNA reads as TGTGCCAGCACTTCAGAGTGGGGCCTATACAATGAGCAGTTCTTC. Protein: CASTSEWGLYNEQFF.

A single count supports this clone. The gene calls are TRBV28 and TRBJ2-2, with 7 bases aligning to TRBD2. The V segment lost 4 bases and the J segment 0 bases; nucleotides outside the gene matches: 8. This CDR3 region has 17 residues. The germline gives CDR1 MDHEN, CDR2 SYDVKM. CDR3: CASSSQLASANTGELFF. The DNA for the CDR3 is TGTGCCAGCAGTTCCCAACTAGCGTCGGCGAACACCGGGGAGCTGTTTTTT.

This chain joins TRBV6-5 and TRBJ2-1; 9 positions match TRBD2. This CDR3 is built from 14 residues. The germline V gene has CDR1 MNHEY and CDR2 SVGAGI. Trimming at V came to 6 bases and at J to 3 bases, leaving 3 bases not matched to a gene. DNA of the CDR3: TGTGCCAGCAGCGGCGGGGGGGACTACAATGAGCAGTTCTTC. Translated: CASSGGGDYNEQFF.

The chain recombines TRBV6-6 with TRBJ2-1; 14 nucleotides match TRBD2. Germline V gene data show CDR1 as MNHNY and CDR2 as SVGAGI (reference sequence). The ends lost 6 bases at V and 8 bases at J; junction bases unmatched: 9. CDR3 length equals 16 residues. The CDR3 is CASSDGTSGSSHEQFF. The DNA for the CDR3 is TGTGCCAGCAGCGATGGGACTAGCGGGAGTAGCCATGAGCAGTTCTTC.

The chain uses TRBV13 and TRBJ1-1; D gene uncertain. This CDR3 is 17 amino acids long. Germline V CDR1 and CDR2: PRHDT, FYEKMQ (reference sequence). V was pared by 2 bases and J by 0 bases, with 16 bases between. CDR3 loop: CASSLIGLSGVNTEAFF. DNA of the CDR3: TGTGCCAGCAGCTTAATCGGTCTCTCAGGCGTGAACACTGAAGCTTTCTTT.

This chain connects TRBV25-1 to TRBJ2-7, with 7 bases identical to TRBD1. Trimming cost V 6 bases and J 6 bases; bases outside gene matches: 5. The length of the CDR3 is 12 residues. Germline CDR1 and CDR2: MGHDK and SYGVNS. For the CDR3, the DNA is TGTGCCAGCAGAACCTCAGGGGGCGAGCAGTACTTC. Translation gives CASRTSGGEQYF.

The chain recombines TRBV6-5 with TRBJ1-2; tentative D call: TRBD1 (6 bases). The V gene's germline CDR1 is MNHEY and CDR2 SVGAGI. CDR3 length: 14 amino acids. Trimming removed 7 bases at V and 8 bases at J, with 20 bases between. In DNA form, the CDR3 reads TGTGCCAGCAATCATGGACAGCCCAGGAGCGGCTACACCTTC. Protein: CASNHGQPRSGYTF.

The table lists this clone with a few counts. V is TRBV5-1 and J is TRBJ2-2, with 7 bases fitting TRBD1. The ends lost 4 bases at V and 5 bases at J; junction bases unmatched: 8. Germline values: CDR1 SGHRS, CDR2 YFSETQ. The CDR3 is 15 residues long. CDR3 sequence: CASSRQGDLTGELFF. In DNA, the CDR3 is TGCGCCAGCAGCCGGCAGGGGGATTTGACCGGGGAGCTGTTTTTT.

Here the CDR3 reads CASSQDPSGVGETQYF. The DNA for the CDR3 is TGTGCCAGCAGCCAAGACCCTAGCGGGGTTGGTGAGACCCAGTACTTC. The chain has TRBV3-1 (or the pseudogene TRBV3-2) and TRBJ2-5; 9 bases are shared with TRBD2. Per germline, CDR1 LGHDT and CDR2 YNNKEL (reference sequence). Losses at the gene ends were 0 bases for V and 5 bases for J; bases not matched to a gene: 7. CDR3 length equals 16 residues.